The clone carrying this T cell receptor beta chain was counted a few times. Its antigen is not known. This specimen comes from a study of T cell responses to AZD1222 COVID-19 vaccine. Study information: Second doses at about 4 or about 12 weeks were pooled. Broader study findings: Clonal diversity was possibly underestimated, and the donors were mostly white British, with more females. Scientists sampled the repertoires only once the peak T cell response had passed. The breadth and depth of Spike-specific TCRs increased once two AZD1222 doses had been given.

The CDR3 totals 15 residues. Trimming pared 5 bases from V and 5 bases from J, leaving 15 bases between. Germline CDR1 reads MNHEY; CDR2 reads SVGAGI. Sequenced by immunoSEQ multiplex PCR; TCRdb stores in-frame clones only, minus some. The sample has 70,000 or so clones, about 90% seen once. The clonotype originates from an adult in good health. The V call is TRBV6-5, the J call TRBJ1-4, with TRBD1 as a possible D gene (6 bases). This sample comprised peripheral blood, obtained on day 0 of AZD1222 vaccination. CDR3 DNA sequence: TGTGCCAGCAGTAGACAACAGGGTTCGAATGAAAAACTGTTTTTT. Protein: CASSRQQGSNEKLFF.